A selection of T cell receptor beta chains follows, all from one sample in a study of T cells in Graves' hyperthyroidism and ophthalmopathy. A single record per CDR3 protein comes from TCRdb applying MiXCR to the multiplex PCR reads. The profile shows around 800,000 distinct CDR3 sequences, about 38% of them singletons. The sequenced sample was blood. All receptors come from a man between 18 and 35 years old with Graves' hyperthyroidism. Each CDR3 is given with its conserved first and last residue. The D gene is left open where the match is weak. A clone size is listed for some rows: how often the clone was seen (once, few, many), or a class if it is expanded.

j_call	clone_size	v_call	d_call	cdr3_nt	cdr3_aa
TRBJ2-7	many	TRBV5-1	TRBD1	TGCGCCAGCAGCGTCCGGGACAGCCTCTACGAGCAGTACTTC	CASSVRDSLYEQYF
TRBJ1-2	-	TRBV12-5	-	TGTGCTAGTGGTTTGCACGGCAGTTATGGCTACACCTTC	CASGLHGSYGYTF
TRBJ1-6	many	TRBV2	-	TGTGCCAGCAGTGAGTACCGGTTGGCTCGGTCACCCCTCCACTTT	CASSEYRLARSPLHF
TRBJ1-1	-	TRBV3-1	-	TGTGCCAGCAGCCAAGATTCGGGGGGGGCTTCGAACACTGAAGCTTTCTTT	CASSQDSGGASNTEAFF
TRBJ1-1	-	TRBV5-1	-	TGCGCCAGCAGGGGAGTTTATCAGAACACTGAAGCTTTCTTT	CASRGVYQNTEAFF
TRBJ1-4	-	TRBV7-9	-	TGTGCCAGCAGCTTCCGGGTCCACACCGGGCAGGAAAAACTGTTTTTT	CASSFRVHTGQEKLFF
TRBJ1-2	-	TRBV5-1	-	TGCGCCAGCAGCTTGGAAAAGGGTTACTATGGCTACACCTTC	CASSLEKGYYGYTF
TRBJ1-5	few	TRBV10-3	-	TGTGCCATCAAGGTTGAAGGGGATAGCAATCAGCCCCAGCATTTT	CAIKVEGDSNQPQHF
TRBJ1-5	few	TRBV14	-	TGTGCCAGCAGCCAAGTAGGCAGGGGTGTAGGCAATCAGCCCCAGCATTTT	CASSQVGRGVGNQPQHF
TRBJ2-5	once	TRBV13	-	TGTGCCAGCAGCTCGACAGAATTCCAAGAGACCCAGTACTTC	CASSSTEFQETQYF
TRBJ2-6	many	TRBV10-2	TRBD1	TGCGCCAGCAGAACCGGGACAGAGGCTGGGGCCAACGTCCTGACTTTC	CASRTGTEAGANVLTF
TRBJ1-1	once	TRBV2	-	TGTGCCAGCAGTTCGGAGGCAGGCCCGAACACTGAAGCTTTCTTT	CASSSEAGPNTEAFF
TRBJ1-2	-	TRBV20-1	TRBD1	TGCAGTGCTGAAAAGGAGGCGACAGGGGGCCGTGGCTACACCTTC	CSAEKEATGGRGYTF
TRBJ1-5	once	TRBV20-1	-	TGCAGTGCTAGAGGGGGGAGGACCCAGCCCCAGCATTTT	CSARGGRTQPQHF
TRBJ2-7	-	TRBV7-9	-	TGTGCCAGCAGCTTAGGCAGCCGGACCGTCGAGCCGTACTTC	CASSLGSRTVEPYF
TRBJ1-5	many	TRBV19	-	TGTGCCAGTAGTATTTTCAGGGCTGACCATCAGCCCCAGCATTTT	CASSIFRADHQPQHF
TRBJ1-4	-	TRBV6-5	TRBD1	TGTGCCAGCACCTCCGGGACAGGGAATGAAAAACTGTTTTTT	CASTSGTGNEKLFF
TRBJ2-6	-	TRBV7-9	-	TGTGCCAGCCGATTGGGAGGAGCCTACGTCCTGACTTTC	CASRLGGAYVLTF
TRBJ2-5	-	TRBV24-1	TRBD1	TGTGCCACCAGTGATTTCGGGACAGAAGAGACCCAGTACTTC	CATSDFGTEETQYF
TRBJ1-2	many	TRBV12-3/TRBV12-4	-	TGTGCCAGCAGCGACCGCGTCTATGGCTACACCTTC	CASSDRVYGYTF
TRBJ1-4	few	TRBV7-2	-	TGTGCCAGCAGCCTGATACCGGGACTGTCTAATGAAAAACTGTTTTTT	CASSLIPGLSNEKLFF
TRBJ2-7	-	TRBV20-1	TRBD1	TGCAGTGCTAGAGACCGGACAGGGTTCGTCGAGCAGTACTTC	CSARDRTGFVEQYF
TRBJ2-5	-	TRBV20-1	TRBD2	TGCAGTGGACTAGCGGCGGAGACCCAGTACTTC	CSGLAAETQYF
TRBJ1-1	-	TRBV9	-	TGTGCCAGCAGCGTTGAATGGGGGGAGAGAGCTTTCTTT	CASSVEWGERAFF
TRBJ2-6	-	TRBV12-3/TRBV12-4	-	TGTGCCAGCGGTCAAGAAGGACAGCCAGTCTCTGGGGCCAACGTCCTGACTTTC	CASGQEGQPVSGANVLTF
TRBJ2-5	-	TRBV6-5	-	TGTGCCAGCACTAAGAGACAGGCGGGGGAGACCCAGTACTTC	CASTKRQAGETQYF
TRBJ2-7	many	TRBV15	-	TGTGCCACCTCCGCTTATAGGTCCTACGAGCAGTACTTC	CATSAYRSYEQYF
TRBJ1-5	few	TRBV12-3/TRBV12-4	-	TGTGCTACAGGGATCAATCAGCCCCAGCATTTT	CATGINQPQHF
TRBJ1-5	many	TRBV15	-	TGTGCCACCAGCAGGGACCACAGCTATAGCAATCAGCCCCAGCATTTT	CATSRDHSYSNQPQHF
TRBJ2-7	-	TRBV4-1	-	TGCGCCAGCAGCCAAGAACCCGGGACTTACGAGCAGTACTTC	CASSQEPGTYEQYF
TRBJ1-2	-	TRBV12-3/TRBV12-4	-	TGTGCCAGCTCCACCCCCAGGTCTTCTCCGAACTATGGCTACACCTTC	CASSTPRSSPNYGYTF
TRBJ2-7	once	TRBV29-1	-	TGCAGCGTTGCGGGAGTTAGCTACGAGCAGTACTTC	CSVAGVSYEQYF
TRBJ1-3	-	TRBV29-1	-	TGCAGCGCAGGGACTAGTCTGGACGGGGTGGCAGGAAACACCATATATTTT	CSAGTSLDGVAGNTIYF